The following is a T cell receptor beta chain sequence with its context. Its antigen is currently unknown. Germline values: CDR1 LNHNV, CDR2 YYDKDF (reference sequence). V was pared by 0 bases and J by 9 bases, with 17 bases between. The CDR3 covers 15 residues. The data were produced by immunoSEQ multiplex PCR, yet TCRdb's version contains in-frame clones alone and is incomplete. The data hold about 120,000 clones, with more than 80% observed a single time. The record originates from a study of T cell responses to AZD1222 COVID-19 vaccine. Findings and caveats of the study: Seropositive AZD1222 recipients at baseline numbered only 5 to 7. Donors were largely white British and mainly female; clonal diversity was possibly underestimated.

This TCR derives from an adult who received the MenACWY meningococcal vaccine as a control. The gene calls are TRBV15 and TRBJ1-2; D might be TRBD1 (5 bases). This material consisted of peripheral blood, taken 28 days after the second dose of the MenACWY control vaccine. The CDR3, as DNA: TGTGCCACCAGCAGAGATCTGGGGGGTCCTGATCGCTACACCTTC. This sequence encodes CATSRDLGGPDRYTF.